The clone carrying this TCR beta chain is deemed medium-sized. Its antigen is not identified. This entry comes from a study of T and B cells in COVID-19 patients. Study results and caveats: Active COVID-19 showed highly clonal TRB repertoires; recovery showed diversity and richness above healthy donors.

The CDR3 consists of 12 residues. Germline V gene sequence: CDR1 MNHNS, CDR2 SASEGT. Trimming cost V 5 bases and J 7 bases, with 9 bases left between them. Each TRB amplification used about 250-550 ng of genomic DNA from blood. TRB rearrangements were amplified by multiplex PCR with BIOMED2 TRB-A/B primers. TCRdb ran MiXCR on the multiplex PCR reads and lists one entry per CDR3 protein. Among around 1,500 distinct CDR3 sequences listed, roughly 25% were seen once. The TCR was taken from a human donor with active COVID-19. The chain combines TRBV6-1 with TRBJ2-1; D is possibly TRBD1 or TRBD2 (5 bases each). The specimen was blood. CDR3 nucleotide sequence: TGTGCCAGCAGTCGGGACCAGAATGAGCAGTTCTTC. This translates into CASSRDQNEQFF.